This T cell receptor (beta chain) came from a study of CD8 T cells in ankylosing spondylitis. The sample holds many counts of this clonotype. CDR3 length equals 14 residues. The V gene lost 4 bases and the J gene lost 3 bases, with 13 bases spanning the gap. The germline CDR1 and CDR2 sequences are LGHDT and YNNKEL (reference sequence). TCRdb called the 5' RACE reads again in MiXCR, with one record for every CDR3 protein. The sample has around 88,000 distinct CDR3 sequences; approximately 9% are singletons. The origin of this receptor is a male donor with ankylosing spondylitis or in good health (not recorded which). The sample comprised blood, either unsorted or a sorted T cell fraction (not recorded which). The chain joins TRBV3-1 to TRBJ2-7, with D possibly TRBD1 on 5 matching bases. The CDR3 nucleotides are TGTGCCAGCAGCCCCACAGGAATTAACTACGAGCAGTACTTC. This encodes CASSPTGINYEQYF.